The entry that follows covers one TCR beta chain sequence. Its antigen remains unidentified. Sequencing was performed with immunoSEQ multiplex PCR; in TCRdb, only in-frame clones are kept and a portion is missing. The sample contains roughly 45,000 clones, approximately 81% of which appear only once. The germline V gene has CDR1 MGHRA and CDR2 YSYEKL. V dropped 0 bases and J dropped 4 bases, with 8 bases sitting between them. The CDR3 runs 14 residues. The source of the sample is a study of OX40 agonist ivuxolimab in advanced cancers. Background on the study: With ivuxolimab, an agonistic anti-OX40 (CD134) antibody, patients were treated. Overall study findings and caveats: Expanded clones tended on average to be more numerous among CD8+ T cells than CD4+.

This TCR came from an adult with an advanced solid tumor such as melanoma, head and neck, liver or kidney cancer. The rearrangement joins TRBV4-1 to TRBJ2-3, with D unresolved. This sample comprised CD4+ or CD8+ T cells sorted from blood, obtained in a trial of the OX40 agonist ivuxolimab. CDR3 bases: TGCGCCAGCAGCCAAGATCATCTGGCAGATACGCAGTATTTT. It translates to CASSQDHLADTQYF.